The rows below give T cell receptor beta chains drawn from one sample of a study of blood T cell repertoires in COVID-19. Some clones are missing from TCRdb's copy, which holds only in-frame ones; the method was immunoSEQ multiplex PCR. Of roughly 190,000 clones listed, 80% to 90% are singletons. The sample consisted of peripheral blood. Receptors were obtained from a man between 25 and 39 years old with active or convalescent COVID-19. Each CDR3 is given with its conserved first and last residue. Each record gives: V gene, J gene, D gene, clone size, CDR3 DNA, CDR3 protein. The D gene is left open where the match is weak. Clone size is not always given. Where it is, it says once, few, many or a class for expanded clones.

TRBV6-2/TRBV6-3	TRBJ2-1	NA	NA	TGTGCCAGCAGTTCCAGGGTTTATGAGCAGTTCTTC	CASSSRVYEQFF
TRBV7-2	TRBJ2-2	TRBD2	NA	TGTGCCAGCAGCTTAGCTTTGTGGGAACTAGCGGGAGGGGCGAACACCGGGGAGCTGTTTTTT	CASSLALWELAGGANTGELFF
TRBV5-4	TRBJ1-1	NA	NA	TGTGCCAGCAGCTTGAGGCGTGGGGGGGACTTAAACACTGAAGCTTTCTTT	CASSLRRGGDLNTEAFF
TRBV9	TRBJ1-2	TRBD1	NA	TGTGCCAGCAGCGGTAGTGGGACAGGGGGTGGCTACACCTTC	CASSGSGTGGGYTF
TRBV5-5	TRBJ1-1	NA	NA	TGTGCCAGCAGCTTTACCCGCACAGGGCGCACTGAAGCTTTCTTT	CASSFTRTGRTEAFF
TRBV7-9	TRBJ1-1	NA	NA	TGTGCCAGCAGCGAACCTGGGGAGCACACTGAAGCTTTCTTT	CASSEPGEHTEAFF
TRBV5-1	TRBJ2-3	TRBD1	NA	TGCGCCAGCAGCTTGGAGCAGGGGGCAACAGATACGCAGTATTTT	CASSLEQGATDTQYF
TRBV5-1	TRBJ2-6	NA	NA	TGCGCCAGCAGCTTGGGTAGCTCTGGGGCCAACGTCCTGACTTTC	CASSLGSSGANVLTF
TRBV23-1	TRBJ2-7	NA	NA	TGCGCCAGCCGTTGCCAGACAGCCTGCTACGAGCAGTACTTC	CASRCQTACYEQYF
TRBV2	TRBJ1-1	NA	NA	TGTGCCAGGACGCGGGGGGCGCAGGAGCTGGACACTGAAGCTTTCTTT	CARTRGAQELDTEAFF
TRBV14	TRBJ1-1	TRBD1	NA	TGTGCCAGCAGCCACCGGGACAGGTCGAACACTGAAGCTTTCTTT	CASSHRDRSNTEAFF
TRBV6-2/TRBV6-3	TRBJ2-3	NA	NA	TGTGCCAGCAGCCCTTGGCGCGGGTTTGACACAGATACGCAGTATTTT	CASSPWRGFDTDTQYF
TRBV3-1/TRBV3-2	TRBJ1-3	NA	NA	TGTGCCAGCAGCCAAGCAGGGACTGGAAACACCATATATTTT	CASSQAGTGNTIYF
TRBV15	TRBJ1-3	NA	few	TGTGCCACCAGCAGAGACGTCAGGGTCTCTGGAAACACCATATATTTT	CATSRDVRVSGNTIYF
TRBV7-2	TRBJ2-1	NA	NA	TGTGCCAGCAGCTTAGCACAGACCCGGCCCAATGAGCAGTTCTTC	CASSLAQTRPNEQFF
TRBV24-1	TRBJ1-5	NA	NA	TGTGCCACCAGTGAGTGGACAGAAGCGCAGCCCCAGCATTTT	CATSEWTEAQPQHF
TRBV27	TRBJ1-5	TRBD1	once	TGTGCCAGCAAAGGGACAGGGGATCAGCCCCAGCATTTT	CASKGTGDQPQHF
TRBV19	TRBJ1-2	TRBD1	NA	TGTGCCAGTAGTATGAGCTTGTCCCGGGACAGGGAAGGTAAAGGTGGCTACACCTTC	CASSMSLSRDREGKGGYTF
TRBV7-9	TRBJ2-5	TRBD1	NA	TGTGCCAGCAGCTTAGGGGGACAGGGTCTGGAGACCCAGTACTTC	CASSLGGQGLETQYF
TRBV10-3	TRBJ2-1	TRBD2	NA	TGTGCCATCAGTGAGTCGGCGGGGGGGCTGTTCTTC	CAISESAGGLFF
TRBV6-1	TRBJ2-1	TRBD2	NA	TGTGCCAGCAGTGCACGAGCGGGAGGGCCAGACTCCCCCTCCTACAATGAGCAGTTCTTC	CASSARAGGPDSPSYNEQFF
TRBV25-1	TRBJ1-6	NA	NA	TGTGCCAGCAGTAACACAGGAAAGAGGCCCCTCCACTTT	CASSNTGKRPLHF
TRBV5-4	TRBJ2-7	TRBD2	NA	TGTGCCAGCAGCCCTAGCGGACCCTCCTACGAGCAGTACTTC	CASSPSGPSYEQYF
TRBV4-2	TRBJ2-6	NA	NA	TGTGCCAGCAGCCAAGGTGACACAGCTGGGGCCAACGTCCTGACTTTC	CASSQGDTAGANVLTF
TRBV5-1	TRBJ2-5	TRBD2	once	TGCGCCAGCAGCTATCGAAGCGGGGAAGAGACCCAGTACTTC	CASSYRSGEETQYF
TRBV21-1	TRBJ2-4	NA	NA	TGTGCCAGCAGGCCGGACAGGCAACTAGCCAAAAACATTCAGTACTTC	CASRPDRQLAKNIQYF
TRBV9	TRBJ2-1	TRBD2	NA	TGTGCCAGCAGCGCGGCCCCGATTCTTCTAGCGGGAGCCTACAATGAGCAGTTCTTC	CASSAAPILLAGAYNEQFF
TRBV7-2	TRBJ1-3	TRBD1	NA	TGTGCCAGCAGTAGACAGGGCTCTGGAAACACCATATATTTT	CASSRQGSGNTIYF
TRBV10-3	TRBJ2-1	TRBD1	NA	TGTGCCATCAGAGGGGGACAGGGGGACGAAGGGGAGCAGTTCTTC	CAIRGGQGDEGEQFF
TRBV4-1	TRBJ2-1	TRBD2	NA	TGCGCCAGCAGCGCCAGCGGGGCAACCCTCTCCTACAATGAGCAGTTCTTC	CASSASGATLSYNEQFF
TRBV6-2/TRBV6-3	TRBJ1-5	TRBD1	few	TGTGCCAGCAGTACCACAGGGGGCTTGCAGCCCCAGCATTTT	CASSTTGGLQPQHF
TRBV19	TRBJ1-1	NA	NA	TGTGCCAGTAGTATAGTGGGCCGTGAAGCTTTCTTT	CASSIVGREAFF
TRBV7-6	TRBJ2-3	TRBD2	NA	TGTGCCAGCAGCTCCTGCTTTCGGGGGGGCTCCCTCACGCAGTATTTT	CASSSCFRGGSLTQYF
TRBV19	TRBJ2-7	TRBD1	NA	TGTGCCAGTAGCAAGCGACAGGGCGAGCAGTACTTC	CASSKRQGEQYF
TRBV6-5	TRBJ1-6	NA	NA	TGTGCCAGCAGACTTGATCTAACCAATTCACCCCTCCACTTT	CASRLDLTNSPLHF
TRBV11-2	TRBJ2-5	TRBD2	NA	TGTGCCAGCAGCCTAGCGGGAAAAGAGACCCAGTACTTC	CASSLAGKETQYF
TRBV19	TRBJ1-2	TRBD1	NA	TGTGCCAGTAGTATGCAGGGGGCGAACTATGGCTACACCTTC	CASSMQGANYGYTF
TRBV12-5	TRBJ2-4	NA	NA	TGTGCTAGTGGTTTGGGCCACCGCGAGGTGCGTCTAGCCAAAAACATTCAGTACTTC	CASGLGHREVRLAKNIQYF
TRBV4-2	TRBJ1-1	TRBD1	NA	TGTGCCAGCAGCCATCCAGGGACAGGGGAAATGGCTGAAGCTTTCTTT	CASSHPGTGEMAEAFF
TRBV19	TRBJ2-3	NA	once	TGTGCCAGTAGTACCGTCGGCGGGGCTAGCACAGATACGCAGTATTTT	CASSTVGGASTDTQYF
TRBV11-3	TRBJ2-7	TRBD1	NA	TGTGCCAGCAGCCCAGGGGGCCGGTACGAGCAGTACTTC	CASSPGGRYEQYF
TRBV2	TRBJ1-1	NA	NA	TGTGCCATAAATGCACTAAGGAACACTGAAGCTTTCTTT	CAINALRNTEAFF
TRBV7-5	TRBJ2-1	NA	NA	TGTGTCAGAAGCTTAGAAGGGACTAGAAATGAGCAGTTCTTC	CVRSLEGTRNEQFF
TRBV9	TRBJ2-7	NA	NA	TGTGCCAGCAGCGTATCGGCAGGGCAATCCTACGAGCAGTACTTC	CASSVSAGQSYEQYF
TRBV24-1	TRBJ1-2	TRBD1	few	TGTGCCACCAGTGTAACAGGGGGGACCTATGGCTACACCTTC	CATSVTGGTYGYTF
TRBV18	TRBJ1-6	NA	NA	TGTGCCAGCTCACCAGTAACGGAGGGTACCCTCCACTTT	CASSPVTEGTLHF
TRBV2	TRBJ1-5	NA	NA	TGTGCCAGCAGGGCGCGGGGGCGTCAGCCCCAGCATTTT	CASRARGRQPQHF
TRBV6-5	TRBJ1-2	TRBD1	few	TGTGCCAGCAGATCGGACAGGGATCTGAACCTCGGCTACACCTTC	CASRSDRDLNLGYTF
TRBV4-1	TRBJ1-3	TRBD1	NA	TGCGCCAGCAGCCTCGGGACAGCCTCTGGAAACACCATATATTTT	CASSLGTASGNTIYF
TRBV19	TRBJ2-1	TRBD2	NA	TGTGCCAGTAGTATGGTATTAGCGGGATATCTGGATGAGCAGTTCTTC	CASSMVLAGYLDEQFF
TRBV28	TRBJ1-5	TRBD1	NA	TGTGCCAGCAGCCCCTCAGGGGGCGCGAGCAATCAGCCCCAGCATTTT	CASSPSGGASNQPQHF
TRBV3-1/TRBV3-2	TRBJ2-7	NA	NA	TGTGCCAGCAGCCTCCAGGCCTCTTACGAGCAGTACTTC	CASSLQASYEQYF
TRBV11-3	TRBJ2-7	NA	few	TGTGCCAGCAGCTTAGTTAGCGGCCAGATCTACGAGCAGTACTTC	CASSLVSGQIYEQYF
TRBV30	TRBJ1-2	TRBD1	NA	TGTGCCTGGAGTACCGGACAGGGGGCTAACTATGGCTACACCTTC	CAWSTGQGANYGYTF